Reported below is one T cell receptor (beta chain). The table lists this clonotype with a few counts. Its antigen target is currently unknown. Base quality data are lacking; no much larger clone is found one base away. Library creation used 5' RACE. TCRdb shows the sequencer as Illumina HiSeq 2500. The second PCR ran for about 6 to 12 cycles and used a J-beta primer mix along with a sample-barcoded 5' primer. A unique molecular identifier was introduced onto each TCR beta cDNA molecule by a template-switch 5' adaptor carrying 12 random nucleotides. Each sample yielded at least 3 million CDR3-containing paired-end reads. First-strand cDNA synthesis was performed from all RNA using the Mint cDNA synthesis kit, with priming by a TRBC-specific oligonucleotide. After uracil-DNA glycosylase treatment, a first 18-cycle PCR used universal primers M1SS and BC2_uni_R on all cDNA. The published analysis was carried out like this. For normalization, 1 million high-quality reads were randomly selected from each sample, with every read carrying a distinct molecular identifier. Reads with shared molecular identifiers were discarded instead of being binned into consensus sequences. MiTCR, with a Q25 quality threshold and the strictest error-elimination algorithm, was used for CDR3 identification, clonotype clustering and error correction. A nonparametric unseen species model with Euler transformation was used to estimate lower-bound total TCR beta diversity. The public reads were reprocessed in TCRdb via fastp at Q25 and MiXCR, keeping in-frame beta chains. All rows with the same CDR3 protein become a single entry with the most common DNA and genes. The V and J calls shown here were made by TCRdb, not taken from the authors' results. The table for this sample lists 1.5 million to 2 million distinct CDR3 sequences; 25% to 30% of them were counted only once. Of the sample, 7.7% falls within the top ten clones.

The sample belongs to a study of blood T cells in healthy people across ages (dated by TCRdb to between 2014 and 2016). Turning to the overall study: In model experiments, roughly one uniquely barcoded TCR beta cDNA molecule per two T cells was captured by template switching. Age-related changes in TCR beta repertoire diversity were measured in the study by deep sequencing normalized with unique cDNA molecular identifiers. Four age groups were formed from the donors: young (average 16 years), middle-aged (approximately 42), aged (roughly 56) and long-lived (approximately 80). To avoid experimental bias, donors of different ages were distributed randomly across sequencing lanes. The study analyzed two additional independent replicas of 1 million unique cDNA reads from the same blood draw for two donors, one aged 18 to 30 and one aged 80 or older.

Donors were 39 systemically healthy Caucasian individuals from Russia aged roughly 6 to 100 years. About 9.1 milliliters of peripheral blood were collected from each donor into EDTA-treated Vacutainer tubes. PBMCs were isolated by Ficoll-Paque density-gradient centrifugation, with at least 6.5 million obtained per sample. Trizol reagent was used to extract total RNA from PBMCs, with at least 5 micrograms per sample. For every donor, an aliquot of PBMCs went through flow cytometry to measure the percentages of naive CD45RAhigh/CD27high T cells. General study outcomes and caveats: The long-lived group showed more naive CD4+ T cells, fewer expanded clones and increased TCR diversity than the aged group, suggesting age selection. The CMV infection status of donors was not known, potentially confounding age-related changes in expanded clonotypes. The percentage of naive T cells measured by flow cytometry correlated strongly with observed TCR beta diversity. Bulk unsorted PBMC profiling prevented conclusive comparison of naive and antigen-experienced compartments. Estimates of total diversity based on one million sequenced T cells were considered lower bounds and underestimates. Observed TCR beta diversity per million T cells fell roughly linearly with age, and a significant reduction was already apparent by age roughly 40.

The CDR3 holds 15 amino acids from the cysteine to the phenylalanine. The retained sequence is limited to the CDR3, 45 bases, with the frame set at the first base. V is pared back by 5 bases and J by 1 base, with 14 bases lying between the germline termini. CDR1 and CDR2 are drawn from the germline V gene (reference sequence): MNHEY, SMNVEV. Sequenced input: blood. The rearranged chain carries TRBV27 and TRBJ1-1, and the D gene may be TRBD1, 6 bases matching. This TCR derives from a woman in her twenties or thirties in good health. Read as DNA, the sequence is TGTGCCAGCAGTCTCTCCAGGGGATCGAACACTGAAGCTTTCTTT. Its coded protein is CASSLSRGSNTEAFF.